Following are 17 T cell receptor beta chains from one sample sequenced in a study of blood T cell repertoires in COVID-19. Produced via immunoSEQ multiplex PCR; TCRdb's table is partial and in-frame only. The sample has under 300,000 clones; 70% to 90% are singletons. The sequenced material came from peripheral blood. The receptors derive from a man between 60 and 75 years old with acute or convalescent COVID-19.

This clone was picked up a small number of times. This sequence joins TRBV5-5 and TRBJ1-2, with 10 bases lining up with TRBD1. The CDR3 consists of 16 residues. CDR1 and CDR2 (germline): SGHKS, YYEKEE (reference sequence). The V gene end was trimmed by 0 bases and the J gene end by 0 bases; junction bases not matched to a gene: 2. The CDR3, as DNA: TGTGCCAGCAGCTTGGCCGGGACAGGGGCTAACTATGGCTACACCTTC. Protein: CASSLAGTGANYGYTF.

The chain carries TRBV27 and TRBJ1-1; 9 nucleotides align to TRBD1. The J segment lost 5 bases and the V segment lost 6 bases, leaving 13 bases of the junction unmatched. From germline, CDR1 is MNHEY and CDR2 SMNVEV (reference sequence). CDR3 size: 16 residues. The DNA for the CDR3 is TGTGCCAGCAGCCGAATACCGGGACAGGGAGGAACTGAAGCTTTCTTT. It yields the protein CASSRIPGQGGTEAFF.

The V call is TRBV10-3, the J call TRBJ1-5; tentative D call: TRBD1 (6 bases). CDR3 size: 14 residues. V shed 6 bases and J shed 2 bases, with 11 bases lying between them. From germline, CDR1 is ENHRY and CDR2 SYGVKD. The DNA of the CDR3 is TGTGCCATCAGCTCACAGGGTGGCAATCAGCCCCAGCATTTT. Translated: CAISSQGGNQPQHF.

The chain uses TRBV30 and TRBJ2-1, with TRBD2 identical over 7 bases. Looked up from germline, CDR1 is GTSNPN and CDR2 is SVGIG (reference sequence). The V gene end was trimmed by 2 bases and the J gene end by 5 bases; junction bases not matched to a gene: 3. The CDR3 extends over 13 amino acids. The CDR3 protein is CAWSRLANNEQFF. CDR3 DNA: TGTGCCTGGAGTCGACTAGCTAACAATGAGCAGTTCTTC. Drawing the rest from reference TRBV30 and TRBJ2-1, the complete variable domain is SQTIHQWPATLVQPVGSPLSLECTVEGTSNPNLYWYRQAAGRGLQLLFYSVGIGQISSEVPQNLSASRPQDRQFILSSKKLLLSDSGFYLCAWSRLANNEQFFGPGTRLTVL.

The J gene is TRBJ1-1, the V gene TRBV29-1; 8 nucleotides line up with TRBD1. V gave up 4 bases and J gave up 0 bases; unmatched junction bases: 4. The CDR3 contains 14 residues. Germline lookup yields CDR1 SQVTM and CDR2 ANQGSEA. The CDR3 reads CSVGAGGLNTEAFF. CDR3 DNA: TGCAGCGTTGGGGCAGGGGGCTTGAACACTGAAGCTTTCTTT.

This clone has a single count. The CDR3 is CASSTLHRAEQYF. CDR3 DNA: TGTGCCAGCAGTACCCTCCACAGGGCCGAGCAGTACTTC. This chain connects TRBV6-2 or TRBV6-3 to TRBJ2-7, with D perhaps TRBD1 (6 bases). The CDR3 is made up of 13 amino acids. Germline-derived CDR1 and CDR2 are MNHEY and SVGEGT. Deletions cut 5 bases from V and 6 bases from J, with 14 bases between.

The count of this clone is one. The chain links TRBV7-9 to TRBJ1-5; no clear D. This CDR3 has 14 residues. V was cut by 1 base and J by 3 bases, with 7 bases left in between. Per germline, CDR1 SEHNR and CDR2 FQNEAQ (reference sequence). The DNA of the CDR3 is TGTGCCAGCAGCTTAGGGGCCAACAATCAGCCCCAGCATTTT. Translating it yields CASSLGANNQPQHF.

This clone came up once. The V call is TRBV18, the J call TRBJ2-3, with 7 bases fitting TRBD1. V was pared by 5 bases and J by 0 bases, with 5 bases of the junction left unmatched. The CDR3 sequence is 15 residues long. Germline V lookup: CDR1 KGHSH, CDR2 LQKENI. CDR3 protein: CASSSRQGSTDTQYF. The CDR3, as DNA: TGTGCCAGCTCATCGAGACAGGGTAGCACAGATACGCAGTATTTT.

The chain links TRBV27 to TRBJ2-7; the D gene is possibly TRBD2 (5 bases). CDR3 size: 15 residues. Trimming shortened V by 3 bases and J by 0 bases, and 12 bases separated the two germline ends. Germline V lookup: CDR1 MNHEY, CDR2 SMNVEV (reference sequence). CDR3 in amino acids: CASSFGKLASYEQYF. The CDR3 region has the DNA TGTGCCAGCAGTTTCGGGAAACTGGCCTCCTACGAGCAGTACTTC.

This chain uses TRBV11-3 with TRBJ1-1, with 8 bases matching TRBD1. The germline V gene has CDR1 SGHNT and CDR2 YENEEA. V shed 2 bases, J shed 7 bases, and the junction held 9 bases outside the gene matches. The CDR3 has 15 residues. The CDR3 DNA reads TGTGCCAGCAGCTTACGGACAGGGATGGGGGTTGAAGCTTTCTTT. This translates into CASSLRTGMGVEAFF. Drawing the rest from reference TRBV11-3 and TRBJ1-1, the complete variable domain is EAGVVQSPRYKIIEKKQPVAFWCNPISGHNTLYWYLQNLGQGPELLIRYENEEAVDDSQLPKDRFSAERLKGVDSTLKIQPAELGDSAVYLCASSLRTGMGVEAFFGQGTRLTVV.

This rearrangement joins TRBV24-1 to TRBJ2-7; D is uncertain. The germline V gene has CDR1 KGHDR and CDR2 SFDVKD. The V gene lost 1 base and the J gene lost 3 bases, with 12 bases spanning the gap. The length of the CDR3 is 15 residues. CDR3 loop: CATSDFVGSRYEQYF. For the CDR3, the DNA is TGTGCCACCAGTGATTTCGTGGGCAGCCGCTACGAGCAGTACTTC.

The rearrangement uses TRBV19 and TRBJ2-3, with a possible D match to TRBD1 (6 bases). The ends were cut back, 5 bases at V and 2 bases at J, with 17 bases in the middle. Germline loops: CDR1 LNHDA, CDR2 SQIVND (reference sequence). The CDR3 has 16 amino acids. The CDR3 region has the DNA TGTGCCAGTAGTTCTATCAGGGGCGGTTACACAGATACGCAGTATTTT. Translated: CASSSIRGGYTDTQYF.

The J gene is TRBJ1-4, the V gene TRBV27; 8 bases line up with TRBD1. Per germline, CDR1 MNHEY and CDR2 SMNVEV (reference sequence). CDR3 length: 14 amino acids. V gave up 8 bases and J gave up 3 bases; unmatched junction bases: 5. The DNA for the CDR3 is TGTGCCAGCTCGACAGGGGTAGCTAATGAAAAACTGTTTTTT. Translation: CASSTGVANEKLFF.

This clone was observed a single time. The chain employs TRBV9 and TRBJ2-7; no clear D gene. V lost 0 bases and J lost 2, with 9 bases in between. CDR3 size: 14 residues. Germline assignment: CDR1 SGDLS and CDR2 YYNGEE. This CDR3 is CASSVAQIPYEQYF. The CDR3 nucleotides read TGTGCCAGCAGCGTAGCGCAGATCCCCTACGAGCAGTACTTC.

This sequence joins TRBV6-6 and TRBJ2-2; the D is unclear. The germline V gene encodes CDR1 MNHNY and CDR2 SVGAGI (reference sequence). The length of the CDR3 is 17 residues. V was trimmed by 5 bases and J by 7 bases, leaving 23 bases between them. The CDR3 is CASSPPDLTHRSGELFF. The CDR3 nucleotides are TGTGCCAGCAGTCCTCCTGACCTGACCCACCGGAGCGGGGAGCTGTTTTTT.

The chain couples TRBV18 to TRBJ1-1, with 7 positions matching TRBD1. V was clipped by 5 bases and J by 6 bases; unmatched bases: 12. The germline CDR1 and CDR2 sequences are KGHSH and LQKENI. The CDR3 is made up of 15 amino acids. The CDR3 protein is CASSLPGGKGAEAFF. The CDR3 bases are TGTGCCAGCTCATTACCAGGGGGTAAGGGCGCTGAAGCTTTCTTT. Drawing the rest from reference TRBV18 and TRBJ1-1, the complete variable domain is NAGVMQNPRHLVRRRGQEARLRCSPMKGHSHVYWYRQLPEEGLKFMVYLQKENIIDESGMPKERFSAEFPKEGPSILRIQQVVRGDSAAYFCASSLPGGKGAEAFFGQGTRLTVV.

This clone was seen once. The chain is built from TRBV9 and TRBJ2-1, with 8 bases lining up with TRBD2. The V gene's germline CDR1 is SGDLS and CDR2 YYNGEE. V was clipped by 2 bases and J by 4 bases; unmatched bases: 8. CDR3 length equals 16 residues. Here the CDR3 DNA reads TGTGCCAGCAGCGTTGCCGGGACTAGGAGTTACAATGAGCAGTTCTTC. It is translated as CASSVAGTRSYNEQFF. Full variable domain (outside the CDR3, taken from reference TRBV9 and TRBJ2-1): DSGVTQTPKHLITATGQRVTLRCSPRSGDLSVYWYQQSLDQGLQFLIQYYNGEERAKGNILERFSAQQFPDLHSELNLSSLELGDSALYFCASSVAGTRSYNEQFFGPGTRLTVL.